This T cell receptor beta chain was obtained from a study of T cells after posttransplantation cyclophosphamide. Repertoires were generated with immunoSEQ multiplex PCR, while TCRdb's copy carries only in-frame clones and drops some. The sample lists around 15,000 clones; 85% to 95% were seen once. Cells defined as naive were viable CD3+CD4+ or CD3+CD8+ and CCR7+CD45RA+CD45RO-CD95-CD27+CD28+. This clone was seen a single time. CDR3 length equals 13 residues. Germline CDR1 SGHTA, CDR2 FQGNSA. Between the trimmed V and J ends, which lost 2 bases and 12 bases, there was a span of 14 bases. The material sequenced was naive CD4+ T cells sorted from blood. This chain joins TRBV7-2 and TRBJ2-1; no clear D. The clonotype comes from a woman between 50 and 59 years old in good health and a related stem cell transplant donor. CDR3 sequence (DNA): TGTGCCAGCAGCTTAAACTATCGCTCGCGGCAGTTCTTC. Amino acids: CASSLNYRSRQFF.